The rows below give T cell receptor beta chains drawn from one sample of a study of blood T cell repertoires in COVID-19. Sequencing was performed with immunoSEQ multiplex PCR; in TCRdb, only in-frame clones are kept and a portion is missing. The sample shows about 130,000 clones, about 86% of them seen only once. Sequences were obtained from peripheral blood. Receptors were obtained from a woman aged 80 or older with acute or convalescent COVID-19. CDR3s include the opening cysteine and the closing phenylalanine or tryptophan. D genes are given only for firm matches. Size tells how often a clone was seen (once, few, many) or the class of an expanded clone, and some rows leave it out.

abundance	v_gene	d_gene	j_gene	CDR3nt	CDR3aa
NA	TRBV11-2	NA	TRBJ2-7	TGTGCCAGCAGCTTGCTTCTGGACAGATTCTACGAGCAGTACTTC	CASSLLLDRFYEQYF
few	TRBV27	TRBD1	TRBJ1-3	TGTGCCAGCAGTGCAAAACTCGACAGGGGGTACGGTGCTGGAAACACCATATATTTT	CASSAKLDRGYGAGNTIYF
NA	TRBV5-1	NA	TRBJ1-2	TGCGCCAGCAGCCCGGAGGGCGGGGAGGCCTATGGCTACACCTTC	CASSPEGGEAYGYTF
NA	TRBV4-1	NA	TRBJ2-6	TGCGCCAGCAGCCAACCCCCCGCGAGCTCTGGGGCCAACGTCCTGACTTTC	CASSQPPASSGANVLTF
NA	TRBV3-1/TRBV3-2	TRBD1	TRBJ1-5	TGTGCCAGCAGCCAGGACAGGGGCTGGAATCAGCCCCAGCATTTT	CASSQDRGWNQPQHF
NA	TRBV7-9	NA	TRBJ1-3	TGTGCCAGCCTGCGGGGGGGCTCTGGAAACACCATATATTTT	CASLRGGSGNTIYF
few	TRBV11-3	NA	TRBJ1-1	TGTGCCAGCAGCCGAGGGGGTATGAACACTGAAGCTTTCTTT	CASSRGGMNTEAFF
NA	TRBV7-3	NA	TRBJ2-2	TGTGCCAGCAGCCCCCGCGAACCGACGAACACCGGGGAGCTGTTTTTT	CASSPREPTNTGELFF
NA	TRBV7-9	TRBD1	TRBJ1-2	TGTGCCAGCAGCTTGCCCGCGACAGGGAATGGCTACACCTTC	CASSLPATGNGYTF
NA	TRBV9	NA	TRBJ1-1	TGTGCCAGCAGCGATAGGGAGGGGCAGAACACTGAAGCTTTCTTT	CASSDREGQNTEAFF
NA	TRBV6-6	TRBD1	TRBJ1-5	TGTGCCAGCAGTTACGACCAGGACAGGCGCAATCAGCCCCAGCATTTT	CASSYDQDRRNQPQHF
NA	TRBV2	TRBD1	TRBJ2-6	TGTGCCAGCAGTGGCGACAGGGGGCTGTCTGGGGCCAACGTCCTGACTTTC	CASSGDRGLSGANVLTF
NA	TRBV6-5	NA	TRBJ1-1	TGTGCCAGCAGGGGCAGCCCGGACACTGAAGCTTTCTTT	CASRGSPDTEAFF
NA	TRBV2	TRBD2	TRBJ2-1	TGTGCCAGCAGGCTAGCGGCCTACAATGAGCAGTTCTTC	CASRLAAYNEQFF
NA	TRBV29-1	NA	TRBJ1-2	TGCAGCGTTGAAGGTACTAGGCTTGATGGCTACACCTTC	CSVEGTRLDGYTF
NA	TRBV19	NA	TRBJ1-5	TGTGCCAGTACCCTGACAGGTGGAGTTCAGCCCCAGCATTTT	CASTLTGGVQPQHF
NA	TRBV7-9	NA	TRBJ1-6	TGTGCCAGCAGCCCAGGGCTAGGTTCACCCCTCCACTTT	CASSPGLGSPLHF
NA	TRBV5-4	TRBD1	TRBJ2-2	TGTGCCAGCAGCTTCGACAGGGTAACCGGGGAGCTGTTTTTT	CASSFDRVTGELFF
few	TRBV7-9	TRBD1	TRBJ1-2	TGTGCCAGCAGCTCTCCGGGACAGGGCTATGGCTACACCTTC	CASSSPGQGYGYTF
NA	TRBV3-1/TRBV3-2	NA	TRBJ2-1	TGTGCCAGCAGCCGCTCCCCGGGAACCCTCTACAATGAGCAGTTCTTC	CASSRSPGTLYNEQFF
NA	TRBV5-4	TRBD1	TRBJ1-2	TGTGCCAGCAGAACAGGGGGCGCCGTCTATGGCTACACCTTC	CASRTGGAVYGYTF
NA	TRBV5-1	TRBD1	TRBJ1-2	TGCGCCAGCAGCCCGGGACAGGATCTAGCTAACTATGGCTACACCTTC	CASSPGQDLANYGYTF
NA	TRBV4-1	TRBD2	TRBJ2-3	TGCGCCAGCAGCCAACGTCCGGGACTAGTGGGGGATACGCAGTATTTT	CASSQRPGLVGDTQYF
NA	TRBV20-1	NA	TRBJ1-4	TGCAGTGCTAGTCGCAGGGACACTGGTGAAAAACTGTTTTTT	CSASRRDTGEKLFF
NA	TRBV7-2	TRBD1	TRBJ2-7	TGTGCCAGCAGCACCAGACAGGGGCCAAGCTACGAGCAGTACTTC	CASSTRQGPSYEQYF
few	TRBV4-2	TRBD1	TRBJ1-1	TGTGCCAGCAGCTCCGCAGGGGGCACTGAAGCTTTCTTT	CASSSAGGTEAFF
NA	TRBV5-1	NA	TRBJ2-2	TGCGCCAGCAGCGACGGGGGAGTCGGCGGGGAGCTGTTTTTT	CASSDGGVGGELFF
once	TRBV2	NA	TRBJ1-4	TGTGCCAGCAGGACACTACTTCTTCCGACTACCAAAGCGGGAAAACTGTTTTTT	CASRTLLLPTTKAGKLFF